The 28 T cell receptor beta chains presented below share a single source sample, sequenced in a study of OX40 agonist ivuxolimab in advanced cancers. TCRdb's table, derived via immunoSEQ multiplex PCR, lists solely in-frame clones and lacks some. The sample records over 90,000 clones, roughly 94% being singletons. The source was CD4+ or CD8+ T cells sorted from blood, collected in a trial of the OX40 agonist ivuxolimab. These receptors were taken from an adult with an advanced solid tumor such as melanoma, head and neck, liver or kidney cancer.

The chain joins TRBV9 to TRBJ2-2; 7 bases align to TRBD1. CDR3 length: 15 residues. Germline V CDR1 and CDR2: SGDLS, YYNGEE. With V trimmed by 7 bases and J by 7 bases, 13 bases remained unmatched. CDR3 amino acids: CASAGPQTGRGELFF. CDR3 DNA sequence: TGTGCCAGCGCAGGGCCCCAGACAGGGCGCGGGGAGCTGTTTTTT. Drawing the rest from reference TRBV9 and TRBJ2-2, the complete variable domain is DSGVTQTPKHLITATGQRVTLRCSPRSGDLSVYWYQQSLDQGLQFLIQYYNGEERAKGNILERFSAQQFPDLHSELNLSSLELGDSALYFCASAGPQTGRGELFFGEGSRLTVL.

The V call is TRBV7-8, the J call TRBJ1-2, with D tentatively TRBD1 (5 bases). This CDR3 comprises 15 residues. The germline V gene encodes CDR1 SGHVS and CDR2 FQNEAQ. The V end lost 1 base, the J end lost 2 bases, and 11 bases lay between the germline ends. The CDR3 nucleotides read TGTGCCAGCAGCTTAGGGGTGGGGCAGAACTATGGCTACACCTTC. It encodes CASSLGVGQNYGYTF.

The chain recombines TRBV27 with TRBJ2-5; D ambiguous. V shed 5 bases and J shed 7 bases, with 17 bases lying between them. Per germline, CDR1 MNHEY and CDR2 SMNVEV (reference sequence). The CDR3 runs to 14 residues. The CDR3 loop is CASSPLWVSTTQYF. The CDR3, as DNA: TGTGCCAGCAGTCCTCTATGGGTTTCAACGACCCAGTACTTC.

The V call is TRBV19, the J call TRBJ2-6, with D unclear. V was trimmed by 9 bases and J by 1 base, leaving 7 bases between them. Per the germline V gene, CDR1 is LNHDA and CDR2 is SQIVND (reference sequence). This CDR3 is 13 amino acids long. CDR3 nucleotide sequence: TGTGCCAGCCGGAAATCTGGGGCCAACGTCCTGACTTTC. Its protein is CASRKSGANVLTF.

The V and J genes are TRBV19 and TRBJ1-6; 10 bases are shared with TRBD1. V was clipped by 5 bases and J by 0 bases; unmatched bases: 1. The CDR3 is 16 amino acids. Germline V CDR1 and CDR2: LNHDA, SQIVND (reference sequence). This chain's CDR3 is CASSRDRGSYNSPLHF. As DNA, the CDR3 is TGTGCCAGTAGTCGGGACAGGGGCTCCTATAATTCACCCCTCCACTTT. Full variable domain (rest looked up from reference TRBV19 and TRBJ1-6): DGGITQSPKYLFRKEGQNVTLSCEQNLNHDAMYWYRQDPGQGLRLIYYSQIVNDFQKGDIAEGYSVSREKKESFPLTVTSAQKNPTAFYLCASSRDRGSYNSPLHFGNGTRLTVT.

This rearrangement joins TRBV9 to TRBJ2-2; D ambiguous. CDR3 length equals 15 residues. V was trimmed by 2 bases and J by 3 bases, leaving 11 bases between them. Germline CDR1 reads SGDLS; CDR2 reads YYNGEE. CDR3 protein: CASSVSSADTGELFF. The CDR3 nucleotides are TGTGCCAGCAGCGTCTCCAGCGCGGACACCGGGGAGCTGTTTTTT.

The V and J genes are TRBV19 and TRBJ1-5, with TRBD1 matching 9 bases. Per germline, CDR1 LNHDA and CDR2 SQIVND (reference sequence). With 1 base clipped from V and 3 bases from J, the junction kept 7 bases outside the gene matches. The CDR3 sequence is 17 residues long. CDR3 protein: CASSIVLGQGVNQPQHF. In DNA form, the CDR3 reads TGTGCCAGTAGTATAGTTTTGGGACAGGGCGTCAATCAGCCCCAGCATTTT.

The chain has TRBV5-6 and TRBJ1-2; possible D gene TRBD1, 5 bases. Germline CDR1 and CDR2: SGHDT and YYEEEE. V dropped 4 bases and J dropped 1 base, with 14 bases sitting between them. CDR3 length equals 15 residues. The CDR3 spells CASSPGNTRNYGYTF. CDR3 nucleotide sequence: TGTGCCAGCAGCCCAGGGAACACCCGTAACTATGGCTACACCTTC. The whole variable domain, remainder taken from reference TRBV5-6 and TRBJ1-2, is DAGVTQSPTHLIKTRGQQVTLRCSPKSGHDTVSWYQQALGQGPQFIFQYYEEEERQRGNFPDRFSGHQFPNYSSELNVNALLLGDSALYLCASSPGNTRNYGYTFGSGTRLTVV.

The chain combines TRBV12-5 with TRBJ2-5, with D possibly TRBD1 on 5 matching bases. This CDR3 has 17 amino acids. V dropped 0 bases and J dropped 5 bases, with 19 bases sitting between them. Germline loops: CDR1 LGHNT, CDR2 FRNRAP. This chain's CDR3 is CASGLVGVGPRGETQYF. The CDR3 bases are TGTGCTAGTGGTTTGGTAGGGGTGGGGCCCCGCGGTGAGACCCAGTACTTC.

The chain couples TRBV14 to TRBJ2-3; D not resolved. Germline loops: CDR1 SGHDN, CDR2 FVKESK. The CDR3 runs 14 residues. Trimming removed 0 bases at V and 5 bases at J, with 9 bases between. CDR3 amino acids: CASSQEMRRDTQYF. CDR3 in DNA: TGTGCCAGCAGCCAAGAAATGCGGAGAGATACGCAGTATTTT.

The CDR3 spells CSVGGGSYNEQFF. CDR3 sequence (DNA): TGCAGCGTTGGGGGGGGCTCCTACAATGAGCAGTTCTTC. J is TRBJ2-1 and V is TRBV29-1; 7 bases are a match to TRBD2. Germline trimming cut 4 bases from V and 0 bases from J; bases unmatched to any gene: 0. The germline V gene encodes CDR1 SQVTM and CDR2 ANQGSEA. The CDR3 is made up of 13 amino acids.

For the CDR3, the DNA is TGTGCCAGCAGTTTGATGGCTAGGCGTACCTACGAGCAGTACTTC. Its protein is CASSLMARRTYEQYF. The rearrangement uses TRBV28 and TRBJ2-7, with unresolved D. Germline CDR1 reads MDHEN; CDR2 reads SYDVKM. The CDR3 sequence is 15 residues long. V lost 3 bases, J lost 2 bases, and 14 bases lay in between.

This clone has just one count. The rearrangement joins TRBV15 to TRBJ2-2, with 11 bases identical to TRBD2. V dropped 0 bases and J dropped 7; count of bases not matched to a gene: 7. The length of the CDR3 is 17 residues. Germline CDR1 is LNHNV and CDR2 is YYDKDF (reference sequence). The CDR3 is CATSRDKLAGVIGELFF. CDR3 DNA sequence: TGTGCCACCAGCAGAGATAAACTAGCGGGAGTTATCGGGGAGCTGTTTTTT.

For this clone: An end of the junction differs from the germline gene, which may be a read error. V and J are TRBV7-9 and TRBJ2-6; no definite D call. This CDR3 spans 11 amino acids. CDR1 is SEHNR and CDR2 is FQNEAQ in the germline V gene (reference sequence). CDR3 coding DNA: TGTGCCAGCAGCTTAGAGACATTCCAGGCTTTC. Protein: CASSLETFQAF.

This clone was detected only once. This sequence joins TRBV9 and TRBJ1-1; 8 bases are a match to TRBD1. The length of the CDR3 is 16 residues. Germline CDR1 is SGDLS and CDR2 is YYNGEE. Losses at the gene ends were 3 bases for V and 7 bases for J; bases not matched to a gene: 14. The CDR3: CASSASMTGARGEAFF. CDR3 nucleotides: TGTGCCAGCAGCGCGTCCATGACAGGGGCGAGGGGTGAAGCTTTCTTT.

The CDR3, as DNA: TGTGCCAGCAGCTTCACCGGGACAGGAGACTACGAGCAGTACTTC. It encodes CASSFTGTGDYEQYF. This chain uses TRBV5-6 with TRBJ2-7; TRBD1 matches at 8 bases. With V trimmed by 2 bases and J by 3 bases, 7 bases remained unmatched. Per germline, CDR1 SGHDT and CDR2 YYEEEE. CDR3 length: 15 amino acids.

J is TRBJ2-5 and V is TRBV7-2; D perhaps matches TRBD1 (5 bases). Gene TRBJ2-7 matches the end of the DNA better, so the J call may be wrong. Germline values: CDR1 SGHTA, CDR2 FQGNSA. The CDR3 has 15 residues. The CDR3 reads CASSLSGRGSYEQYF. The CDR3 region has the DNA TGTGCCAGCAGCTTATCGGGTAGGGGCTCCTACGAGCAGTACTTC.

V usage is TRBV11-2 and J usage is TRBJ2-5; D not certain. Germline V gives CDR1 SGHAT, CDR2 FQNNGV. V was shortened by 3 bases and J by 2 bases, with 7 bases between the two germline ends. CDR3 length: 13 residues. The CDR3 DNA sequence: TGTGCCAGCAGCTTCACTCAACAAGAGACCCAGTACTTC. This codes for CASSFTQQETQYF.

V gene TRBV15 combines with J gene TRBJ1-3, with no clear D. The CDR3 runs to 17 residues. Looked up from germline, CDR1 is LNHNV and CDR2 is YYDKDF (reference sequence). Trimming left V 3 bases short and J 4 bases short, with 19 bases between. CDR3 nucleotide sequence: TGTGCCACCAGCAGTGGACCCCCTGGCGGCCGAGGAAACACCATATATTTT. Protein product: CATSSGPPGGRGNTIYF.

The chain carries TRBV10-1 and TRBJ2-3; no definite D call. CDR3 length equals 15 residues. Trimming stripped 0 bases from V and 0 bases from J, with 7 bases between. Germline CDR1 WNHNN, CDR2 SYGVQD (reference sequence). The CDR3 is CASSESLASTDTQYF. Written as DNA, the CDR3 is TGCGCCAGCAGTGAGTCATTGGCTAGCACAGATACGCAGTATTTT.

This clone was picked up one time. V is TRBV15 and J is TRBJ2-5, with D perhaps TRBD2 (6 bases). Trimming removed 0 bases at V and 2 bases at J, with 13 bases between. The CDR3 sequence is 16 residues long. Germline CDR1 is LNHNV and CDR2 is YYDKDF (reference sequence). The CDR3 DNA is TGTGCCACCAGCAGAGATAGCGGCCTGGGGCAAGAGACCCAGTACTTC. Protein sequence: CATSRDSGLGQETQYF. The full variable domain, completed using reference TRBV15 and TRBJ2-5, is DAMVIQNPRYQVTQFGKPVTLSCSQTLNHNVMYWYQQKSSQAPKLLFHYYDKDFNNEADTPDNFQSRRPNTSFCFLDIRSPGLGDTAMYLCATSRDSGLGQETQYFGPGTRLLVL.

This clone was observed a single time. The J gene is TRBJ2-7, the V gene TRBV18; D is ambiguous. CDR1 KGHSH and CDR2 LQKENI come from the germline V gene. The CDR3 sequence is 14 residues long. Trimming shortened V by 2 bases and J by 1 base, and 9 bases separated the two germline ends. The CDR3 DNA is TGTGCCAGCTCACCAGGCGGAGCATCCTACGAGCAGTACTTC. Its translation is CASSPGGASYEQYF.

The chain joins TRBV4-1 to TRBJ2-7; 7 bases are shared with TRBD1. CDR3 length: 15 residues. Trimming removed 3 bases from V and 9 bases from J; junction bases left unmatched: 14. In germline, CDR1 is MGHRA, CDR2 YSYEKL. CDR3 in DNA: TGCGCCAGCAGCCAGGGGACAGAGGGACCTTATGGGCAGTACTTC. Translated: CASSQGTEGPYGQYF.

The CDR3, as DNA: TGTGCCAGCAGAGGGGCGGGAGGAGGCGATGAGCAGTTCTTC. Amino acids: CASRGAGGGDEQFF. V gene TRBV5-6 combines with J gene TRBJ2-1, with TRBD2 matching over 8 bases. CDR3 size: 14 residues. Germline V lookup: CDR1 SGHDT, CDR2 YYEEEE. J was trimmed by 8 bases and V by 5 bases; bases with no gene match: 9.

In this sample, this clone turned up once. The J gene is TRBJ1-4, the V gene TRBV5-1; 7 bases align to TRBD1. The ends lost 7 bases at V and 0 bases at J; junction bases unmatched: 15. The CDR3 has 18 amino acids. Per the germline V gene, CDR1 is SGHRS and CDR2 is YFSETQ. The CDR3 nucleotides read TGCGCCAGCTCCCAGCTCACAGGGGCGACTGCAACTAATGAAAAACTGTTTTTT. This encodes CASSQLTGATATNEKLFF.

V gene TRBV28 combines with J gene TRBJ2-7; no firm D call. The CDR3 totals 13 residues. V was clipped by 7 bases and J by 0 bases, with 10 bases between them. Germline lookup yields CDR1 MDHEN and CDR2 SYDVKM. The CDR3 spells CASNGVSSYEQYF. In DNA form, the CDR3 reads TGTGCCAGCAATGGGGTCTCCTCCTACGAGCAGTACTTC.

V and J are TRBV20-1 and TRBJ2-3; D unclear. Germline values: CDR1 DFQATT, CDR2 SNEGSKA (reference sequence). The CDR3 loop spans 8 amino acids. In nucleotides, the CDR3 is TGCAGCACAGATACGCAGTATTTT. Residues: CSTDTQYF.

This clone was counted only a few times. The junction departs from germline at one end; a sequencing error may be responsible. The chain carries TRBV29-1 and TRBJ2-1; 8 bases match TRBD2. Germline CDR1 is SQVTM and CDR2 is ANQGSEA. The CDR3 is 12 amino acids. The CDR3 here is CSVEAVGREAIF. The CDR3 DNA is TGCAGCGTTGAAGCAGTAGGGCGGGAGGCGATCTTC.